This T cell receptor (beta chain) was captured in a study of T-cell reconstitution after alpha-beta-depleted transplantation in children. This clonotype was counted at least ten times. The CDR3 contains 14 residues. Trimming took off 6 bases at V and 2 bases at J, with 14 bases between the two ends. Per germline, CDR1 DFQATT and CDR2 SNEGSKA (reference sequence). Preparation of the TCRbeta library used unique molecular identifiers. MiXCR was run by TCRdb on the PCR reads, yielding one entry per CDR3 protein. The table lists around 87,000 distinct CDR3 sequences, approximately 8.4% of them singletons. The receptor was isolated from a human donor who donated a stem cell graft to a child with congenital amegakaryocytic thrombocytopenia. The material was PBMCs from the stem cell graft donor, obtained from the stem cell graft. This rearrangement joins TRBV20-1 to TRBJ1-5, with a weak D call TRBD1 (5 bases). CDR3 loop: CSATGRRGNQPQHF. As DNA, the CDR3 is TGCAGTGCAACGGGGCGGAGGGGCAATCAGCCCCAGCATTTT.